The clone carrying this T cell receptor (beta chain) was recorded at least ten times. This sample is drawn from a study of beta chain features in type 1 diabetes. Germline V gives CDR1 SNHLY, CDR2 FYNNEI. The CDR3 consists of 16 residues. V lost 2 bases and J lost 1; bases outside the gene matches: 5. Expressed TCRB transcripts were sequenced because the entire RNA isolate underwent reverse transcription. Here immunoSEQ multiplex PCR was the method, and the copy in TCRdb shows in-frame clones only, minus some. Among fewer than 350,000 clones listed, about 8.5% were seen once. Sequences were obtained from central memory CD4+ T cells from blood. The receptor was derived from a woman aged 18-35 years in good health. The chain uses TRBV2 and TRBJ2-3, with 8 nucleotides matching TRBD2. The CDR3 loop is CASSEHRGGRTDTQYF. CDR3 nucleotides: TGTGCCAGCAGTGAACATCGGGGGGGCCGCACAGATACGCAGTATTTT.